These 32 T cell receptor beta chains originate from one sample sequenced in a study of T cell responses to AZD1222 COVID-19 vaccine. The protocol was immunoSEQ multiplex PCR, while the TCRdb copy is restricted to in-frame clones and leaves out a portion. Of about 150,000 clones in the sample, 88% were seen once. The sequencing used peripheral blood, collected on day 0 of AZD1222 vaccination. Receptors originate from an adult in good health.

V usage is TRBV19 and J usage is TRBJ1-2, with 7 bases aligning to TRBD1. Looked up from germline, CDR1 is LNHDA and CDR2 is SQIVND (reference sequence). This CDR3 has 14 residues. Losses at the gene ends were 6 bases for V and 6 bases for J; bases not matched to a gene: 10. DNA of the CDR3: TGTGCCAGTAGGTCCAGGACAGGAGATGATGGCTACACCTTC. Protein: CASRSRTGDDGYTF.

This clone was detected only once. The rearrangement links TRBV6-4 to TRBJ2-4, with TRBD2 identical over 10 bases. This CDR3 has 17 amino acids. Trimming removed 9 bases from V and 1 base from J; junction bases left unmatched: 12. Looked up from germline, CDR1 is MRHNA and CDR2 is SNTAGT. This CDR3 is CARPGLATKGAKNIQYF. The DNA of the CDR3 is TGTGCCAGGCCGGGACTAGCGACTAAGGGGGCCAAAAACATTCAGTACTTC.

This sequence joins TRBV5-1 and TRBJ1-1; TRBD1 aligns across 7 bases. This CDR3 has 14 amino acids. J lost 6 bases, V lost 2 bases, and 7 bases had no gene match. Germline V gives CDR1 SGHRS, CDR2 YFSETQ. The CDR3 region has the DNA TGCGCCAGCAGCTTTCAAACAGGGGTTCCTGAAGCTTTCTTT. This sequence encodes CASSFQTGVPEAFF.

The chain uses TRBV28 and TRBJ1-3, with D unresolved. V was shortened by 2 bases and J by 0 bases, with 5 bases between the two germline ends. The CDR3 length is 14 residues. Germline V gene data show CDR1 as MDHEN and CDR2 as SYDVKM. The CDR3 DNA reads as TGTGCCAGCAGTTTAACCGTCTCTGGAAACACCATATATTTT. Translating gives CASSLTVSGNTIYF.

The genes are TRBV7-9 and TRBJ2-5; 8 bases agree with TRBD2. V lost 5 bases, J lost 9 bases, and 11 bases stayed unmatched. CDR1 and CDR2 (germline): SEHNR, FQNEAQ (reference sequence). The CDR3 totals 14 residues. CDR3 loop: CASSGGGTRRSQYF. DNA for the CDR3: TGTGCCAGCAGCGGCGGGGGGACTAGGAGGTCCCAGTACTTC. The full variable domain, with the rest looked up from reference TRBV7-9 and TRBJ2-5, is DTGVSQNPRHKITKRGQNVTFRCDPISEHNRLYWYRQTLGQGPEFLTYFQNEAQLEKSRLLSDRFSAERPKGSFSTLEIQRTEQGDSAMYLCASSGGGTRRSQYFGPGTRLLVL.

The rearrangement links TRBV6-6 to TRBJ1-1; no clear D. The CDR3 is 16 amino acids. Trimming pared 5 bases from V and 2 bases from J, leaving 18 bases between. Per the germline V gene, CDR1 is MNHNY and CDR2 is SVGAGI (reference sequence). The CDR3 nucleotides are TGTGCCAGCAGTAAACGCCCGGGAGGGCCCAACACTGAAGCTTTCTTT. Translated, it gives CASSKRPGGPNTEAFF.

The genes are TRBV12-3 or TRBV12-4 and TRBJ1-5, with D unresolved. Trimming shortened V by 7 bases and J by 2 bases, and 9 bases separated the two germline ends. CDR3 length: 13 amino acids. The chain's CDR3 is CASTGPGNQPQHF. The CDR3 DNA is TGTGCCAGCACCGGACCCGGCAATCAGCCCCAGCATTTT.

The chain couples TRBV7-2 to TRBJ2-3; no firm D call. This CDR3 is built from 13 residues. The germline V gene encodes CDR1 SGHTA and CDR2 FQGNSA. V gave up 1 base and J gave up 2 bases, with 4 bases separating them. CDR3 nucleotides: TGTGCCAGCAGCTTAGACATCACAGATACGCAGTATTTT. The encoded protein is CASSLDITDTQYF.

In the case of this clone: The same CDR3 also results from other DNA sequences found in this sample. The V gene is TRBV29-1, the J gene TRBJ1-2; 7 bases match TRBD1. V dropped 3 bases and J dropped 6; count of bases not matched to a gene: 4. This CDR3 spans 12 amino acids. Germline V gene lookup returns CDR1 SQVTM and CDR2 ANQGSEA. The CDR3 DNA reads TGCAGCGTTGAGGGGCAGGGGGATGGCTACACCTTC. Residues: CSVEGQGDGYTF.

V is TRBV4-3 and J is TRBJ1-2; perhaps TRBD1 as D (5 bases). Germline-derived CDR1 and CDR2 are LGHNA and YSLEER. The V and J ends lost 1 base and 2 bases respectively, with 5 bases between them. This CDR3 contains 13 residues. The CDR3, as DNA: TGCGCCAGCAGCCAAGGACAGAACTATGGCTACACCTTC. It encodes CASSQGQNYGYTF.

The gene calls are TRBV6-6 and TRBJ1-2; TRBD1 might be the D (6 bases). Trimming removed 4 bases from V and 6 bases from J, with 9 bases in between. The CDR3 contains 12 residues. CDR1 and CDR2 from the germline V gene are MNHNY and SVGAGI (reference sequence). DNA for the CDR3: TGTGCCAGCAGTTCGGACAGAGATGGCTACACCTTC. Amino acid sequence: CASSSDRDGYTF.

The chain has TRBV2 and TRBJ1-6, with D unclear. The germline CDR1 and CDR2 sequences are SNHLY and FYNNEI. This CDR3 is 14 amino acids long. V was shortened by 2 bases and J by 16 bases, with 18 bases between the two germline ends. The CDR3 spells CASSEQVTLHPLHF. For the CDR3, the DNA is TGTGCCAGCAGTGAACAAGTTACCCTTCACCCTCTCCACTTT.

The chain employs TRBV6-2 or TRBV6-3 and TRBJ1-2, with D unresolved. V lost 0 bases and J 1 base, leaving 12 bases between the germline ends. This CDR3 region has 16 residues. Germline CDR1 MNHEY, CDR2 SVGEGT. The CDR3 nucleotides read TGTGCCAGCAGTTACTCCCTGACCTCGGTTAACTATGGCTACACCTTC. Its translation is CASSYSLTSVNYGYTF.

This chain connects TRBV11-3 to TRBJ2-1; 8 bases agree with TRBD2. The germline V gene has CDR1 SGHNT and CDR2 YENEEA. The CDR3 runs 14 residues. Trimming removed 1 base from V and 10 bases from J; junction bases left unmatched: 6. CDR3 DNA: TGTGCCAGCAGCTTAGGGGGACTAGATCCCGAGCAGTTCTTC. This gives the protein CASSLGGLDPEQFF.

The chain joins TRBV5-1 to TRBJ1-4; tentative D call: TRBD1 (5 bases). CDR3 length: 15 amino acids. Germline V gives CDR1 SGHRS, CDR2 YFSETQ. Trimming took off 4 bases at V and 5 bases at J, with 15 bases between the two ends. The CDR3 reads CASSRWGETNEKLFF. The CDR3 DNA follows: TGCGCCAGCAGCCGGTGGGGCGAAACAAATGAAAAACTGTTTTTT. Looking up the rest from reference TRBV5-1 and TRBJ1-4 gives the full variable domain: KAGVTQTPRYLIKTRGQQVTLSCSPISGHRSVSWYQQTPGQGLQFLFEYFSETQRNKGNFPGRFSGRQFSNSRSEMNVSTLELGDSALYLCASSRWGETNEKLFFGSGTQLSVL.

The rearrangement uses TRBV19 and TRBJ2-1; D unclear. Trimming stripped 3 bases from V and 4 bases from J, with 13 bases between. Germline V gene data show CDR1 as LNHDA and CDR2 as SQIVND (reference sequence). The CDR3 runs 15 residues. CDR3 nucleotides: TGTGCCAGTAGTATCGCCAGGTTGGGGTACAATGAGCAGTTCTTC. It encodes CASSIARLGYNEQFF.

The chain combines TRBV4-3 with TRBJ1-3; a weak D match, TRBD1 (5 bases). The CDR3 totals 14 residues. Germline values: CDR1 LGHNA, CDR2 YSLEER. The ends were cut back, 0 bases at V and 8 bases at J, with 11 bases in the middle. CDR3 DNA sequence: TGCGCCAGCAGCCAAGATGTAAGGGACTACACCATATATTTT. It encodes CASSQDVRDYTIYF.

This clone is a singleton in its sample. The V and J genes are TRBV5-1 and TRBJ1-5, with D uncertain. The CDR3 covers 15 residues. Trimming took off 4 bases at V and 0 bases at J, with 11 bases between the two ends. Germline V gene sequence: CDR1 SGHRS, CDR2 YFSETQ. The DNA of the CDR3 is TGCGCCAGCAGCCCCTCGGACGGTAGCAATCAGCCCCAGCATTTT. This gives the protein CASSPSDGSNQPQHF.

The chain carries TRBV29-1 and TRBJ1-6; TRBD1 aligns across 7 bases. Looked up from germline, CDR1 is SQVTM and CDR2 is ANQGSEA. The CDR3 consists of 13 residues. The ends lost 5 bases at V and 6 bases at J; junction bases unmatched: 4. CDR3 sequence (DNA): TGCAGCGTTCAGACAGGGCCTAATTCACCCCTCCACTTT. This sequence encodes CSVQTGPNSPLHF.

The chain joins TRBV11-2 to TRBJ1-3; D possibly corresponds to TRBD1 (5 bases). The CDR3 loop spans 15 amino acids. CDR1 is SGHAT, CDR2 FQNNGV, per germline. V was clipped by 6 bases and J by 0 bases, with 12 bases between them. CDR3 nucleotides: TGTGCCAGCAGACGGGGACCGACCTCTGGAAACACCATATATTTT. Translation gives CASRRGPTSGNTIYF.

The CDR3 is CASSEQGARVYEQYF. The CDR3 DNA reads TGTGCCAGCAGTGAACAGGGGGCCCGGGTATACGAGCAGTACTTC. The rearrangement links TRBV6-1 to TRBJ2-7; 8 bases fit TRBD1. CDR3 length: 15 amino acids. Trimming at V came to 2 bases and at J to 4 bases, leaving 7 bases not matched to a gene. CDR1 and CDR2 from the germline V gene are MNHNS and SASEGT.

The CDR3 coding sequence is TGCGCCAGCAGCCCAGACAGGGTCACTAACTATGGCTACACCTTC. Translation: CASSPDRVTNYGYTF. This chain connects TRBV4-3 to TRBJ1-2, with 7 bases matching TRBD1. The CDR3 totals 15 residues. Germline-derived CDR1 and CDR2 are LGHNA and YSLEER. The junction had 5 bases not matched to a gene; V was cut back by 4 bases and J by 0 bases.

V is TRBV5-6 and J is TRBJ2-5, with 11 bases fitting TRBD2. The V segment lost 4 bases and the J segment 5 bases; nucleotides outside the gene matches: 7. Germline values: CDR1 SGHDT, CDR2 YYEEEE. This CDR3 spans 15 amino acids. CDR3 region: CASSLLAGGRETQYF. CDR3 in DNA: TGTGCCAGCAGCCTTCTAGCGGGGGGCCGGGAGACCCAGTACTTC.

The V call is TRBV4-2, the J call TRBJ1-5; maybe TRBD1 (5 bases). Germline values: CDR1 LGHNA, CDR2 YNFKEQ. This CDR3 region has 15 residues. V was shortened by 2 bases and J by 4 bases, with 12 bases between the two germline ends. The CDR3: CASSQTPKGNQPQHF. CDR3 in DNA: TGTGCCAGCAGCCAAACCCCCAAGGGGAATCAGCCCCAGCATTTT.

V is TRBV5-4 and J is TRBJ1-2; no clear D gene. The germline gives CDR1 SGHNT, CDR2 YYREEE (reference sequence). The CDR3 is made up of 13 amino acids. V was shortened by 4 bases and J by 4 bases, with 11 bases between the two germline ends. CDR3 amino acids: CASSIPGGYGYTF. The CDR3 DNA reads TGTGCCAGCAGCATCCCCGGCGGCTATGGCTACACCTTC.

The CDR3 region has the DNA TGTGCCAGCAGTACTCGGACAGGGGCAATCTATGGCTACACCTTC. Amino acid sequence: CASSTRTGAIYGYTF. The genes are TRBV27 and TRBJ1-2, with 9 bases that match TRBD1. This CDR3 is 15 amino acids long. The V segment lost 5 bases and the J segment 4 bases; nucleotides outside the gene matches: 8. Germline CDR1 is MNHEY and CDR2 is SMNVEV (reference sequence).

Turning to this clone: One end of the junction is discordant with germline, which a read error may explain. This CDR3 reads CASRQGPSQIF. The DNA of the CDR3 is TGCGCCAGCAGGCAGGGCCCGTCGCAGATCTTC. The rearrangement links TRBV10-1 to TRBJ2-1, with D possibly being TRBD1 (5 bases). The CDR3 is 11 residues long. In germline, CDR1 is WNHNN, CDR2 SYGVQD (reference sequence).

The V gene is TRBV28, the J gene TRBJ1-5; D uncertain. The CDR3 totals 13 residues. Trimming left V 7 bases short and J 3 bases short, with 10 bases between. Germline loops: CDR1 MDHEN, CDR2 SYDVKM. CDR3 coding DNA: TGTGCCAGCATTCGTTCGCCCAATCAGCCCCAGCATTTT. This translates into CASIRSPNQPQHF.

The chain links TRBV7-2 to TRBJ1-2; D gene ambiguous. The ends were cut back, 1 base at V and 5 bases at J, with 11 bases in the middle. Per the germline V gene, CDR1 is SGHTA and CDR2 is FQGNSA. The CDR3 runs 14 residues. CDR3 nucleotide sequence: TGTGCCAGCAGCTTAGAAATCTCGGGGTATGGCTACACCTTC. Amino acids: CASSLEISGYGYTF.

The chain is built from TRBV19 and TRBJ1-6, with D unclear. V was trimmed by 5 bases and J by 7 bases, leaving 15 bases between them. The CDR3 is made up of 15 amino acids. Germline CDR1 reads LNHDA; CDR2 reads SQIVND (reference sequence). The CDR3 DNA reads TGTGCCAGTAGTTTGCTACGACTGGCAAATTCACCCCTCCACTTT. Translation gives CASSLLRLANSPLHF.

This clone appeared once. The rearrangement links TRBV19 to TRBJ1-5; 7 bases map to TRBD1. V shed 4 bases, J shed 3 bases, and the junction held 6 bases outside the gene matches. CDR3 size: 15 residues. Germline V gene lookup returns CDR1 LNHDA and CDR2 SQIVND (reference sequence). The CDR3 region has the DNA TGTGCCAGTAGTAGGGGTACAGGGGTCAATCAGCCCCAGCATTTT. Amino acid sequence: CASSRGTGVNQPQHF.

The gene calls are TRBV5-1 and TRBJ1-2, with 12 positions matching TRBD1. J lost 4 bases, V lost 4 bases, and 11 bases had no gene match. Germline values: CDR1 SGHRS, CDR2 YFSETQ. CDR3 length: 17 amino acids. The CDR3 spells CASSQIRDRGLIYGYTF. As DNA, the CDR3 is TGCGCCAGCAGCCAGATCAGGGACAGGGGGCTGATCTATGGCTACACCTTC.